Following are 22 T cell receptor beta chains from one sample sequenced in a study of identical twins. From the 5' RACE reads, TCRdb called clonotypes with MiXCR, one entry per CDR3 protein. The sample consists of about 1.7 million distinct CDR3 sequences, more than 30% of them appearing once. Sequenced input: cord blood. Receptors originate from a newborn girl in good health.

The chain joins TRBV7-2 to TRBJ2-1; TRBD2 aligns across 10 bases. This CDR3 has 16 amino acids. The V and J ends lost 5 bases and 6 bases, in that order; junction bases with no gene match: 10. CDR1 is SGHTA, CDR2 FQGNSA, per germline. Here the CDR3 reads CASSPRSGRASNEQFF. The DNA for the CDR3 is TGTGCCAGCAGCCCGAGGAGCGGGAGGGCCTCCAATGAGCAGTTCTTC. Full variable domain (rest looked up from reference TRBV7-2 and TRBJ2-1): GAGVSQSPSNKVTEKGKDVELRCDPISGHTALYWYRQSLGQGLEFLIYFQGNSAPDKSGLPSDRFSAERTGGSVSTLTIQRTQQEDSAVYLCASSPRSGRASNEQFFGPGTRLTVL.

The rearrangement uses TRBV12-3 or TRBV12-4 and TRBJ2-2; 12 bases are a match to TRBD2. Unmatched junction bases numbered 4, after V lost 4 bases and J lost 4 bases. This CDR3 is 16 amino acids long. The CDR3 DNA follows: TGTGCCAGCAGTTCCCGGACTAGCGGGATCACCGGGGAGCTGTTTTTT. This encodes CASSSRTSGITGELFF.

This clonotype was counted only a few times. The J gene is TRBJ1-5, the V gene TRBV12-3 or TRBV12-4, with D perhaps matching TRBD1 (6 bases). V was clipped by 4 bases and J by 4 bases, with 17 bases between them. This CDR3 comprises 16 residues. The CDR3 spells CASSSLRGKLNQPQHF. In DNA form, the CDR3 reads TGTGCCAGCAGTTCCCTGAGGGGGAAGTTGAATCAGCCCCAGCATTTT.

J is TRBJ2-3 and V is TRBV30, with TRBD2 matching over 7 bases. Germline trimming cut 0 bases from V and 2 bases from J; bases unmatched to any gene: 8. From germline, CDR1 is GTSNPN and CDR2 SVGIG (reference sequence). The CDR3 length is 16 residues. The CDR3 protein is CAWSVRAGPITDTQYF. In nucleotides, the CDR3 is TGTGCCTGGAGTGTTAGAGCGGGGCCAATCACAGATACGCAGTATTTT.

This clonotype was picked up a small number of times. The chain links TRBV3-1 to TRBJ2-3, with D unclear. V lost 0 bases and J 0 bases, leaving 7 bases between the germline ends. The germline V gene has CDR1 LGHDT and CDR2 YNNKEL (reference sequence). This CDR3 is built from 15 residues. The CDR3 region has the DNA TGTGCCAGCAGCCAAGATCCTTGGAGCACAGATACGCAGTATTTT. Protein sequence: CASSQDPWSTDTQYF.

The J gene is TRBJ1-5, the V gene TRBV12-3 or TRBV12-4; D remains unclear. The CDR3 contains 15 residues. Between the trimmed V and J ends, which lost 6 bases and 0 bases, there was a span of 12 bases. For the CDR3, the DNA is TGTGCCAGCAGCCTGACACTTACTAGCAATCAGCCCCAGCATTTT. As protein: CASSLTLTSNQPQHF.

This sequence joins TRBV5-6 and TRBJ2-3; perhaps TRBD2 as D (5 bases). Germline CDR1 SGHDT, CDR2 YYEEEE. V lost 0 bases and J 4 bases, leaving 18 bases between the germline ends. CDR3 length equals 17 residues. CDR3 sequence: CASSLVHPGSLPDTQYF. The DNA of the CDR3 is TGTGCCAGCAGCTTGGTCCACCCGGGGTCCCTTCCAGATACGCAGTATTTT. Supplemented by reference TRBV5-6 and TRBJ2-3, the full variable domain reads DAGVTQSPTHLIKTRGQQVTLRCSPKSGHDTVSWYQQALGQGPQFIFQYYEEEERQRGNFPDRFSGHQFPNYSSELNVNALLLGDSALYLCASSLVHPGSLPDTQYFGPGTRLTVL.

This clonotype was counted many times. The chain combines TRBV29-1 with TRBJ1-2; D is unclear. Trimming shortened V by 7 bases and J by 0 bases, and 9 bases separated the two germline ends. The CDR3 has 12 residues. Germline V gene sequence: CDR1 SQVTM, CDR2 ANQGSEA. CDR3 sequence: CSGRDPNYGYTF. For the CDR3, the DNA is TGCAGCGGAAGAGATCCTAACTATGGCTACACCTTC.

The sample holds many counts of this clonotype. The chain couples TRBV10-3 to TRBJ2-5; 8 nucleotides line up with TRBD2. From germline, CDR1 is ENHRY and CDR2 SYGVKD. J was trimmed by 4 bases and V by 4 bases; bases with no gene match: 2. This CDR3 has 13 residues. The CDR3 loop is CAISGTSIETQYF. The CDR3 region has the DNA TGTGCCATCAGTGGGACTAGCATAGAGACCCAGTACTTC.

This clonotype was recorded a few times. The chain couples TRBV7-2 to TRBJ2-7; possibly TRBD1 for D (6 bases). V lost 5 bases and J 8 bases, leaving 10 bases between the germline ends. The germline V gene encodes CDR1 SGHTA and CDR2 FQGNSA. This CDR3 has 11 amino acids. DNA of the CDR3: TGTGCCAGCAGCCCGGGACAAAAGCAGTACTTC. Residues: CASSPGQKQYF.

The genes are TRBV9 and TRBJ2-6; TRBD1 matches at 7 bases. The ends lost 4 bases at V and 1 base at J; junction bases unmatched: 8. This CDR3 comprises 17 residues. Germline CDR1 SGDLS, CDR2 YYNGEE. The CDR3 DNA reads TGTGCCAGCAGCCGACAGACAGGGACATCTGGGGCCAACGTCCTGACTTTC. This gives the protein CASSRQTGTSGANVLTF.

V gene TRBV12-3 or TRBV12-4 combines with J gene TRBJ2-1; the D gene is possibly TRBD2 (7 bases). This CDR3 region has 16 residues. V was cut by 5 bases and J by 2 bases, with 16 bases left in between. CDR3 nucleotide sequence: TGTGCCAGCAGTCCAACAGGGAGGGGAACCTACAATGAGCAGTTCTTC. Translation gives CASSPTGRGTYNEQFF.

The gene calls are TRBV20-1 and TRBJ2-1; TRBD2 matches at 7 bases. Looked up from germline, CDR1 is DFQATT and CDR2 is SNEGSKA (reference sequence). CDR3 size: 16 residues. The J segment lost 0 bases and the V segment lost 6 bases, leaving 11 bases of the junction unmatched. The CDR3 DNA reads as TGCAGTGCCCTCCGCCGGCGGGGGAGCTCCTACAATGAGCAGTTCTTC. It yields the protein CSALRRRGSSYNEQFF.

This clonotype has a handful of counts. This rearrangement joins TRBV28 to TRBJ2-7; 12 bases are a match to TRBD2. Germline V gene sequence: CDR1 MDHEN, CDR2 SYDVKM. V lost 6 bases, J lost 1 base, and 4 bases stayed unmatched. This CDR3 spans 15 amino acids. The CDR3: CASRLTSGRSYEQYF. Written as DNA, the CDR3 is TGTGCCAGCAGGCTTACTAGCGGGAGGTCCTACGAGCAGTACTTC. Complete variable domain (other parts from reference TRBV28 and TRBJ2-7): DVKVTQSSRYLVKRTGEKVFLECVQDMDHENMFWYRQDPGLGLRLIYFSYDVKMKEKGDIPEGYSVSREKKERFSLILESASTNQTSMYLCASRLTSGRSYEQYFGPGTRLTVT.

The chain joins TRBV27 to TRBJ1-5; tentative D call: TRBD1 (6 bases). V was cut by 5 bases and J by 6 bases, with 17 bases left in between. CDR1 is MNHEY, CDR2 SMNVEV, per germline (reference sequence). The CDR3 has 15 residues. DNA for the CDR3: TGTGCCAGCAGTCCACTGTGGGGGGCGGTTCAGCCCCAGCATTTT. It yields the protein CASSPLWGAVQPQHF.

This chain links TRBV4-1 with TRBJ1-2; 7 positions match TRBD1. Germline V CDR1 and CDR2: MGHRA, YSYEKL. CDR3 length: 15 amino acids. V lost 2 bases, J lost 2 bases, and 5 bases stayed unmatched. The chain's CDR3 is CASSQPIQGNYGYTF. In DNA form, the CDR3 reads TGCGCCAGCAGCCAACCAATACAGGGGAACTATGGCTACACCTTC.

This clonotype was seen only a few times. V and J are TRBV20-1 and TRBJ2-1; TRBD2 agrees at 9 bases. Trimming took 0 bases from V and 5 from J; bases not matched to a gene: 8. Germline assignment: CDR1 DFQATT and CDR2 SNEGSKA (reference sequence). The CDR3 has 16 amino acids. CDR3 amino acids: CSARDRGGGAHNEQFF. DNA for the CDR3: TGCAGTGCTAGAGATCGGGGCGGGGGGGCCCACAATGAGCAGTTCTTC.

The chain recombines TRBV7-2 with TRBJ2-3, with D possibly being TRBD2 (5 bases). The CDR3 runs 16 residues. Between the trimmed V and J ends, which lost 0 bases and 2 bases, there was a span of 12 bases. The germline CDR1 and CDR2 sequences are SGHTA and FQGNSA. DNA for the CDR3: TGTGCCAGCAGCTTAGCGCGCGGGTTTGTCACAGATACGCAGTATTTT. This sequence encodes CASSLARGFVTDTQYF.

This clonotype occurred a few times. V usage is TRBV5-1 and J usage is TRBJ1-1, with D possibly TRBD1 on 6 matching bases. Germline lookup yields CDR1 SGHRS and CDR2 YFSETQ. V lost 1 base and J lost 1, with 11 bases in between. The CDR3 consists of 15 residues. CDR3 DNA sequence: TGCGCCAGCAGCTTGAGTGTGACAGGGAACACTGAAGCTTTCTTT. Amino acids: CASSLSVTGNTEAFF.

This clonotype was picked up a small number of times. The rearrangement links TRBV28 to TRBJ2-1, with TRBD2 matching over 7 bases. This CDR3 has 16 residues. CDR1 and CDR2 from the germline V gene are MDHEN and SYDVKM. V dropped 5 bases and J dropped 10; count of bases not matched to a gene: 17. CDR3 loop: CASSPRLGGRSVEQFF. Written as DNA, the CDR3 is TGTGCCAGCAGTCCCCGATTGGGCGGGAGAAGTGTGGAGCAGTTCTTC.

At least ten counts were recorded for this clonotype. The CDR3 sequence: CSVRTGTNTEAFF. CDR3 DNA sequence: TGCAGCGTCAGGACAGGGACGAACACTGAAGCTTTCTTT. The chain links TRBV29-1 to TRBJ1-1, with 8 bases fitting TRBD1. The CDR3 runs 13 residues. The germline CDR1 and CDR2 sequences are SQVTM and ANQGSEA. Trimming took 6 bases from V and 1 from J; bases not matched to a gene: 4.

This clonotype was seen a handful of times. The V gene is TRBV19, the J gene TRBJ2-7, with D possibly TRBD2 on 5 matching bases. In germline, CDR1 is LNHDA, CDR2 SQIVND (reference sequence). V dropped 6 bases and J dropped 3 bases, with 15 bases sitting between them. The CDR3 runs 14 residues. The CDR3 sequence: CASRAEEILYEQYF. CDR3 coding DNA: TGTGCCAGTAGAGCGGAGGAGATCCTCTACGAGCAGTACTTC. Using reference TRBV19 and TRBJ2-7 for the parts outside the CDR3, the full variable domain is DGGITQSPKYLFRKEGQNVTLSCEQNLNHDAMYWYRQDPGQGLRLIYYSQIVNDFQKGDIAEGYSVSREKKESFPLTVTSAQKNPTAFYLCASRAEEILYEQYFGPGTRLTVT.